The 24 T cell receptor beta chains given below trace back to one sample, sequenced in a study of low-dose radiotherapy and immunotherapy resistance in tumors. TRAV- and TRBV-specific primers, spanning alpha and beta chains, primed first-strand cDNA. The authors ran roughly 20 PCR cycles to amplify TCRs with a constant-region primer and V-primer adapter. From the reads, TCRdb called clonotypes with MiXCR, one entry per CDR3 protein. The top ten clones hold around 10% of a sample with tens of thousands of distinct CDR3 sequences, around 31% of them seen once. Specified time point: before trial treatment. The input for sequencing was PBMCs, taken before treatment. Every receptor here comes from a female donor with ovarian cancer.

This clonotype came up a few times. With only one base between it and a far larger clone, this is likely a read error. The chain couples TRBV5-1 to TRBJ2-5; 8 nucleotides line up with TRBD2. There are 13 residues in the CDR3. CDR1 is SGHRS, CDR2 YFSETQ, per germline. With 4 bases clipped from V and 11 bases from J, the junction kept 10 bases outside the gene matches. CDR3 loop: CASSQRTSNEQYF. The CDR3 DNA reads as TGCGCCAGCAGCCAGAGGACTAGCAATGAGCAGTACTTC. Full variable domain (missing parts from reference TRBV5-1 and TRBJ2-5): KAGVTQTPRYLIKTRGQQVTLSCSPISGHRSVSWYQQTPGQGLQFLFEYFSETQRNKGNFPGRFSGRQFSNSRSEMNVSTLELGDSALYLCASSQRTSNEQYFGPGTRLLVL.

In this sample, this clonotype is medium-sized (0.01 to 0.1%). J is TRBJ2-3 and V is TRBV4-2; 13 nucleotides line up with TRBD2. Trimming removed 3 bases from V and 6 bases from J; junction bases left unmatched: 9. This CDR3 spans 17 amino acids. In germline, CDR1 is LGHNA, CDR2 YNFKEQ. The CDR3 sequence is CASSQDVLAGGVDTQYF. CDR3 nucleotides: TGTGCCAGCAGCCAGGACGTACTAGCGGGGGGGGTGGATACGCAGTATTTT.

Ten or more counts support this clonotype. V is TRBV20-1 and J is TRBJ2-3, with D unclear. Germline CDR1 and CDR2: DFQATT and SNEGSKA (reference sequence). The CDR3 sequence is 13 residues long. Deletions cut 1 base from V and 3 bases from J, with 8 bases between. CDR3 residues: CSARGEQTDTQYF. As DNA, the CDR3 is TGCAGTGCTAGAGGGGAACAGACAGATACGCAGTATTTT.

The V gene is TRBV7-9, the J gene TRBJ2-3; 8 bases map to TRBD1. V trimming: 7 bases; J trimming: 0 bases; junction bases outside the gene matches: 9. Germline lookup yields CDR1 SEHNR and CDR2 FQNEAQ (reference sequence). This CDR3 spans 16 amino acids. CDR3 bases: TGTGCCAGCACCCTAGAATGGACAGGGAGCACAGATACGCAGTATTTT. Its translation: CASTLEWTGSTDTQYF. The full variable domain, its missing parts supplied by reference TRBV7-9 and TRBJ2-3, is DTGVSQNPRHKITKRGQNVTFRCDPISEHNRLYWYRQTLGQGPEFLTYFQNEAQLEKSRLLSDRFSAERPKGSFSTLEIQRTEQGDSAMYLCASTLEWTGSTDTQYFGPGTRLTVL.

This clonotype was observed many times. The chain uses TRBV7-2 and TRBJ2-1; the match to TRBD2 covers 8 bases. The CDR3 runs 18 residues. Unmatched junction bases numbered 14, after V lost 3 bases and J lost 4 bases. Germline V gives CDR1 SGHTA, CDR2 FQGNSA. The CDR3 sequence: CASSFDRRAGVGYNEQFF. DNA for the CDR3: TGTGCCAGCAGCTTCGACCGTCGAGCGGGAGTAGGATACAATGAGCAGTTCTTC.

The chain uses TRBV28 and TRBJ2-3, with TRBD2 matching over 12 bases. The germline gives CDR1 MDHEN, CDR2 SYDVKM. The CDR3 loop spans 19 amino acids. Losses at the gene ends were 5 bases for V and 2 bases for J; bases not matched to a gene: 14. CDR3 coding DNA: TGTGCCAGCAGTCCCTCACGGGGGACTAGCGGGCCCTACACAGATACGCAGTATTTT. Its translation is CASSPSRGTSGPYTDTQYF. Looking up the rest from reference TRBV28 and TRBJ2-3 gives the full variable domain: DVKVTQSSRYLVKRTGEKVFLECVQDMDHENMFWYRQDPGLGLRLIYFSYDVKMKEKGDIPEGYSVSREKKERFSLILESASTNQTSMYLCASSPSRGTSGPYTDTQYFGPGTRLTVL.

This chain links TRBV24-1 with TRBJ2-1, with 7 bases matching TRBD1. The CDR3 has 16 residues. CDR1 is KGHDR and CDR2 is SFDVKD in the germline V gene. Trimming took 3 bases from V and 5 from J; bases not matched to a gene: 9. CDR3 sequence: CATSDSTGVPNNEQFF. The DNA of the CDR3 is TGTGCCACCAGTGATAGTACAGGGGTACCCAACAATGAGCAGTTCTTC.

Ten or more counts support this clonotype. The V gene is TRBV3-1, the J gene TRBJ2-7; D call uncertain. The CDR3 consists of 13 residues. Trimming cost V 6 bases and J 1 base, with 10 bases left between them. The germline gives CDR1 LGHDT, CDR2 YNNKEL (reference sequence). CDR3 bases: TGTGCCAGCAGGAAGACACCTTCCTACGAGCAGTACTTC. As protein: CASRKTPSYEQYF.

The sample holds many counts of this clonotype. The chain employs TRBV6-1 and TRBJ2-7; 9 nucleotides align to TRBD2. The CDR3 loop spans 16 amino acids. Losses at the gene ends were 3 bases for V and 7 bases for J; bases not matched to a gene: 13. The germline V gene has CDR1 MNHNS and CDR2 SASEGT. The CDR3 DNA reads TGTGCCAGCAGTGACTCCCCGGCTATAGCGGGAGTTGAGCAGTACTTC. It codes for CASSDSPAIAGVEQYF.

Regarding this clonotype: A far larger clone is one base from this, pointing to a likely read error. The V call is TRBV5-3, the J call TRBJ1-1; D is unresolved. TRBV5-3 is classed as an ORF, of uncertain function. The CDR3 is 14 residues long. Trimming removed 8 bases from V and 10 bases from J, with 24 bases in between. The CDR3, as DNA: TGTGCCAGCGGCCCCCCTGGGTATACCTTAGGAGCTTTCTTT. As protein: CASGPPGYTLGAFF.

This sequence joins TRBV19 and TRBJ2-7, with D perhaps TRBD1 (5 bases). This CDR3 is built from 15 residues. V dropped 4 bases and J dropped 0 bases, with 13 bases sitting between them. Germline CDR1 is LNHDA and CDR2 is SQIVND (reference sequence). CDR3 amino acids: CASSNYRSYSYEQYF. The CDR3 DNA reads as TGTGCCAGTAGTAATTACAGGAGCTACTCCTACGAGCAGTACTTC.

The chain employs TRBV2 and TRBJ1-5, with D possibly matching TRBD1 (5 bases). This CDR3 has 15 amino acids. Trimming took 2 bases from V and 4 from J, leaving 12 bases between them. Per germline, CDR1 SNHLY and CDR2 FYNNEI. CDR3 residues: CASSERVGQNQPQHF. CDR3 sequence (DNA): TGTGCCAGCAGTGAAAGGGTGGGGCAGAATCAGCCCCAGCATTTT.

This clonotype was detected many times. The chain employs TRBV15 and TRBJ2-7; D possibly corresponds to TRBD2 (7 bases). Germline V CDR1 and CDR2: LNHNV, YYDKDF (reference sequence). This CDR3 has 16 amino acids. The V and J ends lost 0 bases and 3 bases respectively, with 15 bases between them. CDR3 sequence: CATSRDSGASGYEQYF. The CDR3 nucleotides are TGTGCCACCAGCAGAGATTCAGGGGCTAGCGGCTACGAGCAGTACTTC.

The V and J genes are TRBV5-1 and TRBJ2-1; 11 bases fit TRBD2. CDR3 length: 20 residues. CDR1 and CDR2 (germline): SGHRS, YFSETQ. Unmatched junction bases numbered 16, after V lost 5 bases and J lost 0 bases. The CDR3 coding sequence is TGCGCCAGCAGACTACGACAGGCCCTACTAGCGGGGGTCTCCTACAATGAGCAGTTCTTC. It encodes CASRLRQALLAGVSYNEQFF.

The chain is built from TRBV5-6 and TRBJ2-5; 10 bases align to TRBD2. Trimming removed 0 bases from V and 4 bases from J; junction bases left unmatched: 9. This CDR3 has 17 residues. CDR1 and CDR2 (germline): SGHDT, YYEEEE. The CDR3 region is CASSLAWLAGVAETQYF. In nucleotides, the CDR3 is TGTGCCAGCAGCTTGGCCTGGCTAGCGGGAGTGGCAGAGACCCAGTACTTC. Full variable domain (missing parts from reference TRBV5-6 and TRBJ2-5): DAGVTQSPTHLIKTRGQQVTLRCSPKSGHDTVSWYQQALGQGPQFIFQYYEEEERQRGNFPDRFSGHQFPNYSSELNVNALLLGDSALYLCASSLAWLAGVAETQYFGPGTRLLVL.

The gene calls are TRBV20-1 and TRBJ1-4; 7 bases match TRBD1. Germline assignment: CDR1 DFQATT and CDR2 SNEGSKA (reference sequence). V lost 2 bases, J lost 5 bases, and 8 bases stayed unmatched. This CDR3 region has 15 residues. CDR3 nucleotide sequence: TGCAGTGCTAGAAAAACAGGGGCGGAGAATGAAAAACTGTTTTTT. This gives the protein CSARKTGAENEKLFF.

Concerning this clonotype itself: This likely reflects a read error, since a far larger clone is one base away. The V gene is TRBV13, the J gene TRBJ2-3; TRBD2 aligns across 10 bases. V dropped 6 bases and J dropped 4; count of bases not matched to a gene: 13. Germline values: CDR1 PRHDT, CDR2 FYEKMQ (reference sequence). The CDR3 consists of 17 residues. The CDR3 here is CASSDSLALAGADTQYF. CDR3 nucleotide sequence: TGTGCCAGCAGTGACTCTCTGGCCCTAGCGGGAGCAGATACGCAGTATTTT. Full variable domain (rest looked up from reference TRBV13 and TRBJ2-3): AAGVIQSPRHLIKEKRETATLKCYPIPRHDTVYWYQQGPGQDPQFLISFYEKMQSDKGSIPDRFSAQQFSDYHSELNMSSLELGDSALYFCASSDSLALAGADTQYFGPGTRLTVL.

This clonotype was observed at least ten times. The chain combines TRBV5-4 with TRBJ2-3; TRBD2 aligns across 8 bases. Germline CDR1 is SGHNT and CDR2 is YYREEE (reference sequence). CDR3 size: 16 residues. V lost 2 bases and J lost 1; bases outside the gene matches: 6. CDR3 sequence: CASSFERREGTDTQYF. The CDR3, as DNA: TGTGCCAGCAGCTTCGAACGGCGGGAGGGCACAGATACGCAGTATTTT. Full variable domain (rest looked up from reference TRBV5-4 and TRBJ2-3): ETGVTQSPTHLIKTRGQQVTLRCSSQSGHNTVSWYQQALGQGPQFIFQYYREEENGRGNFPPRFSGLQFPNYSSELNVNALELDDSALYLCASSFERREGTDTQYFGPGTRLTVL.

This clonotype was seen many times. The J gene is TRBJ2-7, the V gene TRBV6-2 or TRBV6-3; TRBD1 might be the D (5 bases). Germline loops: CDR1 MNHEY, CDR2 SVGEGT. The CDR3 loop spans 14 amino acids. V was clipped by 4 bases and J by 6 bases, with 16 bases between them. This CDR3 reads CASSLATTGSEQYF. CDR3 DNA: TGTGCCAGCAGTTTGGCAACTACAGGATCCGAGCAGTACTTC.

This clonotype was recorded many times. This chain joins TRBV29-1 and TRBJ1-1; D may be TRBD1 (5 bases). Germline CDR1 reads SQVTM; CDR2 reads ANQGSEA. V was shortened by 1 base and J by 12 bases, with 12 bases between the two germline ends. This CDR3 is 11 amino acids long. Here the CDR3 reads CSVEGAGKTFF. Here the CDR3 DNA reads TGCAGCGTTGAAGGGGCAGGGAAAACTTTCTTT.

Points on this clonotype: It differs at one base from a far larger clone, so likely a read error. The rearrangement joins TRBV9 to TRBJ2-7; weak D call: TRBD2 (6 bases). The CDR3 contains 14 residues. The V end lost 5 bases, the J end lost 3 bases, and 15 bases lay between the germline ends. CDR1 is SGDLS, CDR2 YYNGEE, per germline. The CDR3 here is CASSQEGLRYEQYF. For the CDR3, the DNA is TGTGCCAGCAGTCAGGAGGGACTTCGCTACGAGCAGTACTTC.

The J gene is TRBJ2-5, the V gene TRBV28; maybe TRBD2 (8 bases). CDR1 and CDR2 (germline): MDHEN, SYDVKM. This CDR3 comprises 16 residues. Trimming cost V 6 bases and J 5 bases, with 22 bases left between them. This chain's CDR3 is CASRPPGGGASETQYF. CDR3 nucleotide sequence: TGTGCCAGCAGGCCCCCGGGAGGGGGCGCGTCGGAGACCCAGTACTTC.

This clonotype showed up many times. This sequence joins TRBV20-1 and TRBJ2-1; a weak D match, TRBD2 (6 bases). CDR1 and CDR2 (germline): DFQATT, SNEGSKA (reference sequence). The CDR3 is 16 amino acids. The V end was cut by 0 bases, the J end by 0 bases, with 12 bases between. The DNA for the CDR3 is TGCAGTGCTAGAGATTTCGGGACTGGCTCCTACAATGAGCAGTTCTTC. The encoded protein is CSARDFGTGSYNEQFF.

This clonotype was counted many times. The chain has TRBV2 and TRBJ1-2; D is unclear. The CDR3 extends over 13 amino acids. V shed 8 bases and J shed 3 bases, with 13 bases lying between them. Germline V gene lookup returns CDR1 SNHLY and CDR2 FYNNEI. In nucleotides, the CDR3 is TGTGCCAGCTCTGACGGGTTTGACTATGGCTACACCTTC. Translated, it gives CASSDGFDYGYTF.